These 18 T cell receptor beta chains were sequenced from one sample in a study of T cell responses to AZD1222 COVID-19 vaccine. Profiling relied on immunoSEQ multiplex PCR, and the TCRdb table lists in-frame clones only, not all of them. The profile shows about 150,000 clones, about 91% of them singletons. The specimen was peripheral blood, collected on day 0 of AZD1222 vaccination. These receptors were obtained from an adult in good health.

The rearrangement uses TRBV12-5 and TRBJ1-1; D not resolved. The V and J ends lost 0 bases and 3 bases respectively, with 17 bases between them. The CDR3 has 17 amino acids. CDR1 and CDR2 from the germline V gene are LGHNT and FRNRAP. The chain's CDR3 is CASGLVVVVGRDTEAFF. CDR3 nucleotides: TGTGCTAGTGGTTTGGTAGTCGTGGTCGGTAGGGACACTGAAGCTTTCTTT.

V gene TRBV9 combines with J gene TRBJ2-5; the D is unclear. V gave up 4 bases and J gave up 4 bases, with 11 bases separating them. Germline V CDR1 and CDR2: SGDLS, YYNGEE. The CDR3 extends over 13 amino acids. The CDR3 protein is CASSPRMGETQYF. The CDR3 DNA reads as TGTGCCAGCAGCCCGCGCATGGGAGAGACCCAGTACTTC.

V gene TRBV12-3 or TRBV12-4 combines with J gene TRBJ2-3; no firm D call. The CDR3 is made up of 13 amino acids. Deletions cut 8 bases from V and 0 bases from J, with 9 bases between. The CDR3 region has the DNA TGTGCCAGCGGCGTACGGAGCACAGATACGCAGTATTTT. Translation: CASGVRSTDTQYF.

The chain employs TRBV19 and TRBJ2-1, with TRBD2 matching over 12 bases. Unmatched junction bases numbered 5, after V lost 4 bases and J lost 4 bases. The CDR3 extends over 16 amino acids. Germline-derived CDR1 and CDR2 are LNHDA and SQIVND (reference sequence). The CDR3 sequence is CASSRTLAGGYNEQFF. CDR3 DNA: TGTGCCAGTAGTAGGACCCTAGCGGGAGGGTACAATGAGCAGTTCTTC.

The chain recombines TRBV28 with TRBJ1-1; D perhaps matches TRBD1 (6 bases). V was pared by 3 bases and J by 8 bases, with 22 bases between. The length of the CDR3 is 16 residues. Germline CDR1 MDHEN, CDR2 SYDVKM. The CDR3 sequence: CASSFNGGEDVSEAFF. CDR3 nucleotides: TGTGCCAGCAGTTTTAACGGGGGCGAAGATGTAAGCGAAGCTTTCTTT.

The chain is built from TRBV6-5 and TRBJ1-1; D not resolved. Germline V CDR1 and CDR2: MNHEY, SVGAGI. The CDR3 runs to 16 residues. V was clipped by 0 bases and J by 1 base, with 12 bases between them. The DNA for the CDR3 is TGTGCCAGCAGTTACTCTGTTTTTTTGGGGAACACTGAAGCTTTCTTT. It is translated as CASSYSVFLGNTEAFF.

This clone is a singleton in its sample. CDR3 DNA sequence: TGCGCCAGCAAGGTGCTAGCGGTGAACACCGGGGAGCTGTTTTTT. As protein: CASKVLAVNTGELFF. The V and J genes are TRBV5-1 and TRBJ2-2; 7 bases agree with TRBD2. There are 15 residues in the CDR3. CDR1 is SGHRS and CDR2 is YFSETQ in the germline V gene. The V gene end was trimmed by 6 bases and the J gene end by 1 base; junction bases not matched to a gene: 6.

This chain connects TRBV7-9 to TRBJ2-1; D is unresolved. CDR1 and CDR2 from the germline V gene are SEHNR and FQNEAQ (reference sequence). The CDR3 has 18 residues. The ends were cut back, 3 bases at V and 9 bases at J, with 27 bases in the middle. CDR3 amino acids: CASSFPQARSSILSEQFF. CDR3 coding DNA: TGTGCCAGCAGCTTCCCCCAAGCGAGGAGTAGTATCCTCAGTGAGCAGTTCTTC.

The chain joins TRBV7-3 to TRBJ1-5, with D hard to call. The CDR3 covers 13 residues. Trimming took off 3 bases at V and 4 bases at J, with 7 bases between the two ends. Germline CDR1 reads SGHTA; CDR2 reads FQGTGA. DNA for the CDR3: TGTGCCAGCAGCTTCGAGCCTAATCAGCCCCAGCATTTT. The encoded protein is CASSFEPNQPQHF.

CDR3 bases: TGTGCCAGCAGTTTCGACTCTAGCTCCTACAATGAGCAGTTCTTC. It encodes CASSFDSSSYNEQFF. The chain combines TRBV11-2 with TRBJ2-1; no definite D call. The V end was cut by 6 bases, the J end by 0 bases, with 12 bases between. CDR1 is SGHAT, CDR2 FQNNGV, per germline. There are 15 residues in the CDR3.

The CDR3 DNA reads as TGTGCCAGCAGCGTAGATTGGGGCAATGTTTACGAGCAGTACTTC. This codes for CASSVDWGNVYEQYF. The rearrangement joins TRBV9 to TRBJ2-7, with D possibly TRBD1 on 5 matching bases. The CDR3 is 15 residues long. Germline V lookup: CDR1 SGDLS, CDR2 YYNGEE. The V and J ends lost 0 bases and 4 bases respectively, with 14 bases between them.

The CDR3 bases are TGTGCCAGCAGTGCCGTGGCCAATTCACCCCTCCACTTT. Translated: CASSAVANSPLHF. The V call is TRBV6-4, the J call TRBJ1-6; D uncertain. This CDR3 region has 13 residues. Germline loops: CDR1 MRHNA, CDR2 SNTAGT. Trimming cost V 4 bases and J 7 bases, with 8 bases left between them.

The CDR3, as DNA: TGTGCCAGCAGTTTCGGGTTGTTCGGCTCTGGGGCCAACGTCCTGACTTTC. Encoded protein: CASSFGLFGSGANVLTF. V usage is TRBV28 and J usage is TRBJ2-6, with D unresolved. V lost 3 bases and J 0 bases, leaving 12 bases between the germline ends. The CDR3 has 17 amino acids. The germline gives CDR1 MDHEN, CDR2 SYDVKM.

The V gene is TRBV3-1 (or the pseudogene TRBV3-2), the J gene TRBJ2-5, with D hard to call. V shed 4 bases and J shed 2 bases, with 2 bases lying between them. CDR1 LGHDT and CDR2 YNNKEL come from the germline V gene (reference sequence). CDR3 length: 11 amino acids. CDR3 sequence reads: CASSRQETQYF. CDR3 nucleotide sequence: TGTGCCAGCAGCCGACAAGAGACCCAGTACTTC.

CDR3 amino acids: CASSLGQANTEAFF. The CDR3 DNA reads TGTGCCAGCAGTTTGGGACAGGCTAACACTGAAGCTTTCTTT. The V call is TRBV28, the J call TRBJ1-1; 8 nucleotides agree with TRBD1. Looked up from germline, CDR1 is MDHEN and CDR2 is SYDVKM. CDR3 length equals 14 residues. The V gene end was trimmed by 3 bases and the J gene end by 2 bases; junction bases not matched to a gene: 2.

The chain is built from TRBV20-1 and TRBJ2-7; 13 bases are shared with TRBD2. With 3 bases clipped from V and 6 bases from J, the junction kept 5 bases outside the gene matches. The length of the CDR3 is 14 residues. Per germline, CDR1 DFQATT and CDR2 SNEGSKA (reference sequence). CDR3 sequence reads: CSASQLAGGFEQYF. For the CDR3, the DNA is TGCAGTGCTAGTCAACTAGCGGGAGGGTTCGAGCAGTACTTC.

The chain couples TRBV5-4 to TRBJ2-2; 13 nucleotides agree with TRBD2. J was trimmed by 4 bases and V by 2 bases; bases with no gene match: 8. The CDR3 has 18 residues. Germline V lookup: CDR1 SGHNT, CDR2 YYREEE (reference sequence). CDR3 bases: TGTGCCAGCAGCTTACCCCCTGGGACTAGCGGGATCACCGGGGAGCTGTTTTTT. Translated, it gives CASSLPPGTSGITGELFF.

The chain recombines TRBV19 with TRBJ1-6; TRBD1 aligns across 9 bases. J gave up 7 bases and V 6 bases, and 10 bases lay outside the gene matches. Germline assignment: CDR1 LNHDA and CDR2 SQIVND (reference sequence). The CDR3 has 16 amino acids. CDR3 nucleotide sequence: TGTGCCAGTAGCATCCCGGGACAGGGAAAAAATTCACCCCTCCACTTT. Residues: CASSIPGQGKNSPLHF.